Shown below are 10 T cell receptor beta chains from a single sample sequenced in a study of OX40 agonist ivuxolimab in advanced cancers. TCRdb's copy holds only in-frame clones and misses some; the assay was immunoSEQ multiplex PCR. The table records tens of thousands of clones, around 89% of them present only once. The specimen was CD4+ or CD8+ T cells sorted from blood, collected in a trial of the OX40 agonist ivuxolimab. These receptors all stem from an adult with an advanced solid tumor such as melanoma, head and neck, liver or kidney cancer.

The V and J genes are TRBV2 and TRBJ1-1, with 9 bases matching TRBD1. Germline CDR1 and CDR2: SNHLY and FYNNEI. V was clipped by 6 bases and J by 1 base; unmatched bases: 3. The length of the CDR3 is 14 residues. CDR3 in DNA: TGTGCCAGCAGGCCGGGACAGGGGAACACTGAAGCTTTCTTT. The encoded protein is CASRPGQGNTEAFF.

This chain links TRBV7-9 with TRBJ1-4; D ambiguous. Trimming removed 1 base at V and 7 bases at J, with 10 bases between. From germline, CDR1 is SEHNR and CDR2 FQNEAQ (reference sequence). The CDR3 is made up of 14 amino acids. This chain's CDR3 is CASSLVSSGEKLFF. DNA of the CDR3: TGTGCCAGCAGCTTAGTGTCCTCGGGTGAAAAACTGTTTTTT.

The V call is TRBV7-9, the J call TRBJ2-5, with D possibly being TRBD1 or TRBD2 (6 bases each). CDR3 size: 14 residues. V was cut by 1 base and J by 3 bases, with 9 bases left in between. Germline CDR1 SEHNR, CDR2 FQNEAQ (reference sequence). The CDR3 reads CASSLGGTKETQYF. As DNA, the CDR3 is TGTGCCAGCAGCTTAGGCGGGACAAAAGAGACCCAGTACTTC.

V and J are TRBV19 and TRBJ2-1; 10 bases match TRBD2. The ends lost 3 bases at V and 6 bases at J; junction bases unmatched: 2. CDR3 length: 14 residues. The germline CDR1 and CDR2 sequences are LNHDA and SQIVND (reference sequence). The CDR3 reads CASSIRTSGNEQFF. The CDR3 region has the DNA TGTGCCAGTAGTATCCGGACTAGCGGCAATGAGCAGTTCTTC.

The J gene is TRBJ2-1, the V gene TRBV29-1; TRBD2 is a possible D gene (5 bases). Trimming removed 3 bases from V and 6 bases from J, with 6 bases in between. Germline V lookup: CDR1 SQVTM, CDR2 ANQGSEA. The CDR3 is made up of 11 amino acids. The CDR3 DNA follows: TGCAGCGTTGACCGGGGCAATGAGCAGTTCTTC. Residues: CSVDRGNEQFF.

The chain combines TRBV27 with TRBJ2-5; 11 positions agree with TRBD2. The J call could be wrong; TRBJ2-7 is a better fit for the DNA end. The CDR3 extends over 17 amino acids. CDR1 and CDR2 (germline): MNHEY, SMNVEV (reference sequence). DNA of the CDR3: TGTGCCAGCAGTTTACTCCCGGGACTAGCGGCTTCCTACGAGCAGTACTTC. Its translation: CASSLLPGLAASYEQYF.

The gene calls are TRBV5-4 and TRBJ2-7, with 7 positions matching TRBD2. The CDR3 extends over 14 amino acids. J lost 3 bases, V lost 3 bases, and 6 bases had no gene match. CDR1 and CDR2 (germline): SGHNT, YYREEE (reference sequence). CDR3 in DNA: TGTGCCAGCAGCTCGGGACTATCTCACTACGAGCAGTACTTC. Its translation is CASSSGLSHYEQYF.

The chain carries TRBV2 and TRBJ1-4; 7 bases align to TRBD1. CDR1 is SNHLY, CDR2 FYNNEI, per germline. The CDR3 contains 16 residues. The V segment lost 6 bases and the J segment 3 bases; nucleotides outside the gene matches: 10. The CDR3 region is CASRQGDGRANEKLFF. The CDR3 DNA follows: TGTGCCAGCAGGCAGGGGGACGGTCGGGCTAATGAAAAACTGTTTTTT.

The chain has TRBV25-1 and TRBJ2-7; D gene ambiguous. CDR1 and CDR2 (germline): MGHDK, SYGVNS. V lost 8 bases to trimming and J lost 6 bases, with 14 bases between them. There are 12 residues in the CDR3. The CDR3 reads CASRPQTAEQYF. CDR3 nucleotide sequence: TGTGCCAGCCGCCCCCAAACGGCCGAGCAGTACTTC.

V usage is TRBV21-1 and J usage is TRBJ2-7; TRBD2 reflects the table's D call only, with no check against the DNA. TRBV21-1 is tagged as a pseudogene. The CDR3 totals 18 residues. CDR3 nucleotides: TGTGCCAGCAGCAAAGAACGGTGGGCGGGGGCTTTCAACTACGAGCAGTACTTC. Protein sequence: CASSKERWAGAFNYEQYF.